This TCR beta chain was recorded in a study of T cell responses to AZD1222 COVID-19 vaccine. This clone was recorded only once. Antigen specificity is unknown. Some clones are missing from TCRdb's copy, which holds only in-frame ones; the method was immunoSEQ multiplex PCR. The data hold about 180,000 clones, with 85% to 95% observed a single time. Study conclusions and caveats: Females outnumbered males among donors, who were mostly white British; clonal diversity was possibly underestimated. Spike as a whole was targeted by vaccine-associated CD4 TCRs, dominant at 160-218 and 743-854.

This CDR3 contains 18 residues. Trimming removed 1 base at V and 0 bases at J, with 19 bases between. CDR1 and CDR2 from the germline V gene are MGHRA and YSYEKL. The sequenced sample was peripheral blood, obtained on day 0 of AZD1222 vaccination. J is TRBJ2-7 and V is TRBV4-1, with D perhaps being TRBD1 or TRBD2 (5 bases each). The clonotype comes from an adult in good health. The CDR3 sequence is CASSQGALMGPFSYEQYF. The DNA for the CDR3 is TGCGCCAGCAGCCAAGGGGCTCTCATGGGACCATTCTCCTACGAGCAGTACTTC.